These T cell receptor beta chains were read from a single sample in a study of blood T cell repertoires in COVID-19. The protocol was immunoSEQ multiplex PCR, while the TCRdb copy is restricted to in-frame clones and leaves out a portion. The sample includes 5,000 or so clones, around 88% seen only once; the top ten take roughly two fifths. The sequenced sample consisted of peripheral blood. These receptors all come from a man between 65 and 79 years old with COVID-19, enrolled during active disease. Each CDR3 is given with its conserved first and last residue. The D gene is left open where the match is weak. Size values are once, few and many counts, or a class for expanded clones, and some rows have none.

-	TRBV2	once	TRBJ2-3	CASSEPGASTDTQYF	TGTGCCAGCAGTGAACCAGGGGCCAGCACAGATACGCAGTATTTT
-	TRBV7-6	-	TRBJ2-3	CASSRYPLGAADTQYF	TGTGCCAGCAGCCGTTATCCACTAGGCGCAGCAGATACGCAGTATTTT
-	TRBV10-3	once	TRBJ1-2	CAVRGGDYGYTF	TGTGCCGTGAGGGGAGGAGACTATGGCTACACCTTC
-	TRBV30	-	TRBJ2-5	CAWSVQGGETQYF	TGTGCCTGGAGTGTACAAGGGGGAGAGACCCAGTACTTC
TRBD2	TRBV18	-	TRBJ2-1	CASSPGGGVIYEQFF	TGTGCCAGCTCACCAGGCGGGGGGGTTATCTATGAGCAGTTCTTC
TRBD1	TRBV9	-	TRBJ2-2	CASSAKLNRGHGELFF	TGTGCCAGCAGCGCAAAACTTAACAGGGGTCACGGGGAGCTGTTTTTT
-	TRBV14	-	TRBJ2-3	CASSHAALQYF	TGTGCCAGCAGCCACGCGGCTTTGCAGTATTTT
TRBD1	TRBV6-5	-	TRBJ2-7	CASSYTRGRGQYF	TGTGCCAGCAGTTACACCAGGGGGCGAGGGCAGTACTTC
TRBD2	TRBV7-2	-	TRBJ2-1	CASSSRGSGRGGEQFF	TGTGCCAGCAGCTCTCGAGGTAGCGGGAGAGGTGGTGAGCAGTTCTTC
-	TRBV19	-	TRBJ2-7	CASTAVTGEQYF	TGTGCCAGTACCGCCGTGACGGGAGAGCAGTACTTC
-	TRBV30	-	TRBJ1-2	CAWSPGDGYTF	TGTGCCTGGAGTCCAGGGGATGGCTACACCTTC
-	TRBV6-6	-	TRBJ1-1	CASSRETGTEAFF	TGTGCCAGCAGTAGAGAGACGGGGACTGAAGCTTTCTTT
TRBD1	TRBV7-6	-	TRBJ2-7	CASSPAGGQGSYEQYF	TGTGCCAGCAGCCCCGCCGGGGGACAGGGCTCCTACGAGCAGTACTTC
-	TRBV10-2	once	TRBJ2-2	CASSVTAANTGELFF	TGCGCCAGCAGTGTAACAGCCGCGAACACCGGGGAGCTGTTTTTT
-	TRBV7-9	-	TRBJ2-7	CASSLNPGNYEQYF	TGTGCCAGCAGCTTAAATCCAGGGAACTACGAGCAGTACTTC
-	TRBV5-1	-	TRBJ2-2	CASSTGQNTGELFF	TGCGCCAGCAGTACAGGACAGAACACCGGGGAGCTGTTTTTT
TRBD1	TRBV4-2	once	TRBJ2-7	CASSLSDRGLDEQYF	TGTGCCAGCAGCCTTTCGGACAGGGGGCTCGACGAGCAGTACTTC
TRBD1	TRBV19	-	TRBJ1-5	CASSARQGTPSNQPQHF	TGTGCCAGTAGTGCGAGACAGGGAACCCCGAGCAATCAGCCCCAGCATTTT
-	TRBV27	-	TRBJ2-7	CASSLGGLNYEQYF	TGTGCCAGCAGTTTGGGGGGGCTAAACTACGAGCAGTACTTC
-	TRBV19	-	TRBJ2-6	CASSIGTGANVLTF	TGTGCCAGTAGTATAGGGACAGGGGCCAACGTCCTGACTTTC
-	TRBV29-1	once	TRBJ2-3	CSARGGTDTQYF	TGCAGCGCCAGGGGAGGGACAGATACGCAGTATTTT
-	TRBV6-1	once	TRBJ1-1	CASRTGGEGTEAFF	TGTGCCAGCAGGACGGGAGGGGAAGGAACTGAAGCTTTCTTT
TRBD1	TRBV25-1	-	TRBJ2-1	CASSESRGTGEFF	TGTGCCAGCAGTGAATCGAGGGGGACAGGGGAGTTCTTC
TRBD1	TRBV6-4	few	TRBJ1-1	CASTQGASAEAFF	TGTGCCAGCACGCAGGGGGCGTCGGCTGAAGCTTTCTTT
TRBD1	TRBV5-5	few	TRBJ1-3	CASSRPGTGRNGNTIYF	TGTGCCAGCAGCCGTCCCGGGACAGGTCGGAATGGAAACACCATATATTTT